A single sample is the source of the 20 T cell receptor beta chains below, sequenced in a study of T cell repertoires in cytomegalovirus infection. Using its own MiXCR run on the reads, TCRdb lists one record per CDR3 protein. Of roughly 60,000 distinct CDR3 sequences listed, about 30% are singletons. Their target antigens are unknown. The sequenced material came from PBMCs, sequenced either directly or after in vitro stimulation (not recorded which). Source of these receptors: a human donor in good health (CMV status not recorded). Some clones in this sample may be carry-over from other donors' samples.

The V call is TRBV7-2, the J call TRBJ2-5; D is unclear. The CDR3 has 12 amino acids. Germline V CDR1 and CDR2: SGHTA, FQGNSA. V gave up 2 bases and J gave up 9 bases, with 10 bases separating them. CDR3 nucleotides: TGTGCCAGCAGCTTAACGGTTGGTCCCCAGTACTTC. This encodes CASSLTVGPQYF. The whole variable domain, remainder taken from reference TRBV7-2 and TRBJ2-5, is GAGVSQSPSNKVTEKGKDVELRCDPISGHTALYWYRQSLGQGLEFLIYFQGNSAPDKSGLPSDRFSAERTGGSVSTLTIQRTQQEDSAVYLCASSLTVGPQYFGPGTRLLVL.

This clonotype has just a few counts. This chain joins TRBV5-3 and TRBJ2-5; 13 nucleotides align to TRBD2. TRBV5-3 is labeled an ORF, and its function is uncertain. The CDR3 is 15 residues long. J was trimmed by 3 bases and V by 8 bases; bases with no gene match: 7. In DNA form, the CDR3 reads TGTGCCAGCAGCACCGGGACTAGCGGGGAAGAGACCCAGTACTTC. It is translated as CASSTGTSGEETQYF.

This clonotype was detected only a few times. The V gene is TRBV19, the J gene TRBJ1-3; D remains unclear. The CDR3 loop spans 16 amino acids. Trimming took 6 bases from V and 0 from J, leaving 15 bases between them. The germline gives CDR1 LNHDA, CDR2 SQIVND (reference sequence). CDR3 in amino acids: CASRMPSGRSGNTIYF. DNA for the CDR3: TGTGCCAGTAGGATGCCCTCGGGCCGCTCTGGAAACACCATATATTTT. Together with reference TRBV19 and TRBJ1-3, the CDR3 gives the full variable domain: DGGITQSPKYLFRKEGQNVTLSCEQNLNHDAMYWYRQDPGQGLRLIYYSQIVNDFQKGDIAEGYSVSREKKESFPLTVTSAQKNPTAFYLCASRMPSGRSGNTIYFGEGSWLTVV.

This clonotype was seen ten or more times. The chain links TRBV12-3 or TRBV12-4 to TRBJ1-5; a weak D match, TRBD1 (5 bases). The V and J ends lost 6 bases and 7 bases respectively, with 16 bases between them. The CDR3 has 14 residues. CDR3 DNA sequence: TGTGCCAGCAGCCTTCAGGGTTCCCACCAGCCCCAGCATTTT. Translating it yields CASSLQGSHQPQHF.

This rearrangement joins TRBV24-1 to TRBJ2-1; D gene unclear. The CDR3 has 15 residues. From germline, CDR1 is KGHDR and CDR2 SFDVKD. Between the trimmed V and J ends, which lost 2 bases and 12 bases, there was a span of 19 bases. The CDR3 bases are TGTGCCACCAGTGATTCTCAAGGGTTAGGCGGAACGCAGTTCTTC. Translated: CATSDSQGLGGTQFF.

The V gene is TRBV7-6, the J gene TRBJ1-5, with D uncertain. This CDR3 is 12 amino acids long. Germline CDR1 is SGHVS and CDR2 is FNYEAQ. Trimming took 0 bases from V and 7 from J, leaving 4 bases between them. CDR3 protein: CASSLAGQPQHF. Here the CDR3 DNA reads TGTGCCAGCAGCTTAGCGGGACAGCCCCAGCATTTT. The full variable domain, completed using reference TRBV7-6 and TRBJ1-5, is GAGVSQSPRYKVTKRGQDVALRCDPISGHVSLYWYRQALGQGPEFLTYFNYEAQQDKSGLPNDRFSAERPEGSISTLTIQRTEQRDSAMYRCASSLAGQPQHFGDGTRLSIL.

The V gene is TRBV2, the J gene TRBJ1-4; D is uncertain. Trimming removed 2 bases at V and 2 bases at J, with 9 bases between. The CDR3 extends over 15 amino acids. Germline CDR1 is SNHLY and CDR2 is FYNNEI. The CDR3 DNA follows: TGTGCCAGCAGTGAAAACGGGATGACTAATGAAAAACTGTTTTTT. Residues: CASSENGMTNEKLFF.

This sequence joins TRBV7-2 and TRBJ2-5, with D tentatively TRBD1 (6 bases). CDR3 length equals 15 residues. Trimming stripped 5 bases from V and 4 bases from J, with 17 bases between. Germline loops: CDR1 SGHTA, CDR2 FQGNSA. The CDR3 loop reads CASSLQGGARETQYF. In DNA, the CDR3 is TGTGCCAGCAGCCTACAGGGTGGGGCTCGAGAGACCCAGTACTTC.

The chain has TRBV19 and TRBJ1-2, with D tentatively TRBD1 (5 bases). The CDR3 is made up of 13 amino acids. Trimming pared 6 bases from V and 4 bases from J, leaving 12 bases between. Germline CDR1 LNHDA, CDR2 SQIVND (reference sequence). The CDR3 is CASRLRDGYGYTF. The CDR3 DNA is TGTGCCAGTAGGCTCCGGGACGGCTATGGCTACACCTTC.

Ten or more counts support this clonotype. V and J are TRBV6-1 and TRBJ2-1, with 11 nucleotides matching TRBD2. The CDR3 extends over 15 amino acids. The V gene end was trimmed by 6 bases and the J gene end by 9 bases; junction bases not matched to a gene: 10. CDR1 MNHNS and CDR2 SASEGT come from the germline V gene. The CDR3 coding sequence is TGTGCCAGCAGGGAACTTAGCGGGGGGGCCAGTGAGCAGTTCTTC. Amino acid sequence: CASRELSGGASEQFF.

This clonotype was recorded at least ten times. The rearrangement links TRBV7-9 to TRBJ1-2, with D unresolved. With 5 bases removed from V and 3 bases from J, the gap between germline ends came to 13 bases. The germline V gene encodes CDR1 SEHNR and CDR2 FQNEAQ (reference sequence). The CDR3 is 14 residues long. The CDR3 reads CASSARRSHYGYTF. CDR3 nucleotides: TGTGCCAGCAGCGCCAGGCGCTCCCACTATGGCTACACCTTC.

This clonotype was recorded a few times. The chain links TRBV7-6 to TRBJ2-5; TRBD2 matches at 8 bases. This CDR3 has 14 amino acids. Germline CDR1 is SGHVS and CDR2 is FNYEAQ. V lost 5 bases, J lost 1 base, and 3 bases stayed unmatched. Here the CDR3 DNA reads TGTGCCAGCAGCCTACTAGCGGCCCAAGAGACCCAGTACTTC. Its translation: CASSLLAAQETQYF.

The chain employs TRBV12-3 or TRBV12-4 and TRBJ1-4, with 7 bases matching TRBD1. V lost 5 bases to trimming and J lost 7 bases; unmatched junction nucleotides: 13. The CDR3 length is 16 residues. The chain's CDR3 is CASSPGDSRRGEKLFF. The CDR3 nucleotides are TGTGCCAGCAGTCCAGGGGACAGCCGGAGGGGTGAAAAACTGTTTTTT.

The genes are TRBV2 and TRBJ2-7; D unclear. CDR1 is SNHLY, CDR2 FYNNEI, per germline. The CDR3 sequence is 13 residues long. Trimming cost V 4 bases and J 1 base, with 8 bases left between them. CDR3 residues: CASSVRGSYEQYF. In DNA form, the CDR3 reads TGTGCCAGCAGTGTTCGTGGATCCTACGAGCAGTACTTC.

The chain employs TRBV5-4 and TRBJ2-2; D is uncertain. CDR1 SGHNT and CDR2 YYREEE come from the germline V gene (reference sequence). V was trimmed by 4 bases and J by 1 base, leaving 8 bases between them. This CDR3 is built from 14 residues. This CDR3 is CASSADWNTGELFF. DNA of the CDR3: TGTGCCAGCAGCGCAGACTGGAACACCGGGGAGCTGTTTTTT.

The gene calls are TRBV5-5 and TRBJ2-2, with D unclear. Trimming stripped 4 bases from V and 5 bases from J, with 9 bases between. The V gene's germline CDR1 is SGHKS and CDR2 YYEKEE (reference sequence). The CDR3 runs to 13 residues. CDR3 sequence: CASSPRLTGELFF. CDR3 in DNA: TGTGCCAGCAGCCCTCGATTAACCGGGGAGCTGTTTTTT.

At least ten counts were recorded for this clonotype. V gene TRBV28 combines with J gene TRBJ1-3, with 9 bases aligning to TRBD1. The junction had 11 bases not matched to a gene; V was cut back by 4 bases and J by 1 base. From germline, CDR1 is MDHEN and CDR2 SYDVKM. The CDR3 totals 18 residues. Here the CDR3 reads CASSSPGQGGISGNTIYF. CDR3 DNA sequence: TGTGCCAGCAGTTCTCCGGGACAGGGTGGCATATCTGGAAACACCATATATTTT.

There are a few counts of this clonotype. The V and J genes are TRBV12-3 or TRBV12-4 and TRBJ1-6; D unclear. The CDR3 spans 13 residues. Between the trimmed V and J ends, which lost 6 bases and 5 bases, there was a span of 8 bases. The CDR3 DNA is TGTGCCAGCAGGCGGATTGATAATTCACCCCTCCACTTT. Residues: CASRRIDNSPLHF.

The rearrangement joins TRBV7-6 to TRBJ2-3, with D perhaps TRBD1 or TRBD2 (6 bases each). Germline V gene data show CDR1 as SGHVS and CDR2 as FNYEAQ. CDR3 length equals 15 residues. Trimming took 0 bases from V and 5 from J, leaving 12 bases between them. CDR3 loop: CASSLAEGGRDTQYF. In DNA form, the CDR3 reads TGTGCCAGCAGCTTAGCGGAGGGGGGTCGAGATACGCAGTATTTT.

Worth noting for this clonotype: A much larger clone lies a single base off, so this may be a read error. As DNA, the CDR3 is TGTGCCAGCAGCATGGACAACGGGGAATTAAACTATGGCTACACCTTC. It encodes CASSMDNGELNYGYTF. This chain connects TRBV5-4 to TRBJ1-2; weak D call: TRBD1 (5 bases). V was trimmed by 4 bases and J by 2 bases, leaving 18 bases between them. The germline V gene encodes CDR1 SGHNT and CDR2 YYREEE (reference sequence). CDR3 size: 16 residues. The full variable domain, completed using reference TRBV5-4 and TRBJ1-2, is ETGVTQSPTHLIKTRGQQVTLRCSSQSGHNTVSWYQQALGQGPQFIFQYYREEENGRGNFPPRFSGLQFPNYSSELNVNALELDDSALYLCASSMDNGELNYGYTFGSGTRLTVV.